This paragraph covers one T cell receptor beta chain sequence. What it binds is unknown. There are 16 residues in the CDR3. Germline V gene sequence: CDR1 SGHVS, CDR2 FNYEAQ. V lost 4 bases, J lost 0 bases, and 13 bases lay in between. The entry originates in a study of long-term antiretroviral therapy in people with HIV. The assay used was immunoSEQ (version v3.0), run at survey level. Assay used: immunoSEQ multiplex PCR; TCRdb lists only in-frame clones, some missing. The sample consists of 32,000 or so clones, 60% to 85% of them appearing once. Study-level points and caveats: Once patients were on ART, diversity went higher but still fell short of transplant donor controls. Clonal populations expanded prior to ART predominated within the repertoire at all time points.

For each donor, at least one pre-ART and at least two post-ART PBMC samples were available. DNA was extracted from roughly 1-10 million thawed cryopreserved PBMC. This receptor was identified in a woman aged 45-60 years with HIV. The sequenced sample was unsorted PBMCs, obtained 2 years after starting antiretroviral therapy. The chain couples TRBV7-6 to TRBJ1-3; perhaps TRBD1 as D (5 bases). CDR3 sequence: CASSSSTRASGNTIYF. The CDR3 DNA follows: TGTGCCAGCAGCTCGAGCACCAGGGCCTCTGGAAACACCATATATTTT.